The clone carrying this TCR beta chain was picked up a small number of times. Its antigen is currently unknown. This CDR3 has 11 amino acids. The germline CDR1 and CDR2 sequences are SQVTM and ANQGSEA. V was pared by 6 bases and J by 1 base, with 6 bases between. This specimen comes from a study of beta chain features in type 1 diabetes. Findings and limits, study-wide: Any HLA type influence on TCRB rearrangement was left unresolved here. PCR, the amplification step, might favor shorter templates, equally in patients and controls. All four CD4+ subsets of Type 1 diabetes patients contained TCRB CDR3s that were moderately but significantly shorter.

Since all of the isolated RNA was reverse transcribed, expressed TCRB transcripts were what got sequenced. Data came from immunoSEQ multiplex PCR; TCRdb stores just in-frame clones and leaves some out. The sample comprises roughly 230,000 clones, about 11% of which are singletons, and around 0.017% rests with the top ten. The authors sorted CD4+ naive, central memory, regulatory and stem cell-like memory cells via CD45RO/CCR7/CD25/CD127/CD95/CD27. Sequenced: naive CD4+ T cells from blood. The chain carries TRBV29-1 and TRBJ1-2, with D uncertain. This clonotype was obtained from a man under 40 with type 1 diabetes. CDR3 sequence reads: CSVFLNYGYTF. Written as DNA, the CDR3 is TGCAGCGTCTTTCTTAACTATGGCTACACCTTC.